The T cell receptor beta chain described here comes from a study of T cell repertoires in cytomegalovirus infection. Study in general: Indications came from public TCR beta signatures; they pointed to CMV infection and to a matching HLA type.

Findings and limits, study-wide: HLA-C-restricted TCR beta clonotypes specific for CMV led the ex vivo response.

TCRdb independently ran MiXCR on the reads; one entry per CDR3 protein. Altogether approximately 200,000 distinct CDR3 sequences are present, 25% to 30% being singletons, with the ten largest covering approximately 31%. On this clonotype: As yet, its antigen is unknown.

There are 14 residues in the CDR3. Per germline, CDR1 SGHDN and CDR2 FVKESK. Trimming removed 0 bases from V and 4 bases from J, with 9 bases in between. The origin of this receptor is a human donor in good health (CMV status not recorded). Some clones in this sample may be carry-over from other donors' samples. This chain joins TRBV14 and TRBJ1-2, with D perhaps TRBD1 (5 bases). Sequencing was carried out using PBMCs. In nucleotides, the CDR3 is TGTGCCAGCAGCCAAGAACGGGGCGGCTATGGCTACACCTTC. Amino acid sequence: CASSQERGGYGYTF.